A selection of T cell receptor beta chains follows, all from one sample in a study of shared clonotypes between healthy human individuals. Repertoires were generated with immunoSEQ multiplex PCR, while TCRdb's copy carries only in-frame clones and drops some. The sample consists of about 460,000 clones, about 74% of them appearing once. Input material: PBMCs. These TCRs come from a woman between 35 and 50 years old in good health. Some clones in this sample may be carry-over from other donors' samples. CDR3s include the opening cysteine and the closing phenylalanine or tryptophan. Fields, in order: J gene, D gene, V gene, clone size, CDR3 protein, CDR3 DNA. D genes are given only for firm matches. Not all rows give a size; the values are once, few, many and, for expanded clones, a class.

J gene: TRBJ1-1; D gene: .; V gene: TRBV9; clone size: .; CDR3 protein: CASSVTGSTEAFF; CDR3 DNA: TGTGCCAGCAGCGTAACTGGGAGCACTGAAGCTTTCTTT
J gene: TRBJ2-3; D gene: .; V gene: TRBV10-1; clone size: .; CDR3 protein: CASSLDSTDTQYF; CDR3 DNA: TGCGCCAGCAGTCTTGACAGCACAGATACGCAGTATTTT
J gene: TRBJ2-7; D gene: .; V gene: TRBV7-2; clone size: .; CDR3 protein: CASSLNWDSREQYF; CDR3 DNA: TGTGCCAGCAGCTTGAACTGGGATTCGAGGGAGCAGTACTTC
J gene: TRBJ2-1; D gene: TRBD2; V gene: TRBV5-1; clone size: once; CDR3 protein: CASSLAGGPGNEQFF; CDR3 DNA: TGCGCCAGCAGCCTAGCGGGAGGGCCTGGGAATGAGCAGTTCTTC
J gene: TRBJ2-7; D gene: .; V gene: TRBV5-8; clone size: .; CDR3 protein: CASSLQYQLSRHEQYF; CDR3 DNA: TGTGCCAGCAGCTTGCAGTATCAGCTGTCGCGCCACGAGCAGTACTTC
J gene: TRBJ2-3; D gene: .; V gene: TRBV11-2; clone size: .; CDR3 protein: CASSPRLVNTQYF; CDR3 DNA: TGTGCCAGCAGCCCACGTTTGGTAAATACGCAGTATTTT
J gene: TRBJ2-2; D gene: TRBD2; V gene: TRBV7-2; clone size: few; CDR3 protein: CASSPGGGTGELFF; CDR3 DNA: TGTGCCAGCAGCCCCGGGGGGGGGACCGGGGAGCTGTTTTTT
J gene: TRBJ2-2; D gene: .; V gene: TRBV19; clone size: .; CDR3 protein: CASSIVAGELFF; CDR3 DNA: TGTGCCAGTAGTATAGTGGCGGGGGAGCTGTTTTTT
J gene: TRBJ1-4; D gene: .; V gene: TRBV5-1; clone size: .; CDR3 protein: CASSQQGFNEKLFF; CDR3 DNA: TGCGCCAGCAGCCAACAGGGCTTCAATGAAAAACTGTTTTTT
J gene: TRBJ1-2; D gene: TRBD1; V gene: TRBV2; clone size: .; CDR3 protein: CASDRGNYGYTF; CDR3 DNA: TGTGCCAGCGACAGGGGCAACTATGGCTACACCTTC
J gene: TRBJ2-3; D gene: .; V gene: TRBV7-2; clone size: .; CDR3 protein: CASSSLGGPWSTDTQYF; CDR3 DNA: TGTGCCAGCAGTTCGCTTGGGGGGCCCTGGAGCACAGATACGCAGTATTTT
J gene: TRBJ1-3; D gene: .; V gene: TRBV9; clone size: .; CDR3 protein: CASSAFPRGAGNTIYF; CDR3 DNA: TGTGCCAGCAGCGCGTTTCCCCGCGGAGCTGGAAACACCATATATTTT
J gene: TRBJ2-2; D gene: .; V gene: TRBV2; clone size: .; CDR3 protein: CASTLRQNTGELFF; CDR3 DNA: TGTGCCAGCACTTTGCGTCAGAACACCGGGGAGCTGTTTTTT
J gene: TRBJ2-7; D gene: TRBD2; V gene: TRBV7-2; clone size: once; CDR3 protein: CASSLGLAANYEQYF; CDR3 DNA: TGTGCCAGCAGCTTAGGCCTAGCGGCAAACTACGAGCAGTACTTC
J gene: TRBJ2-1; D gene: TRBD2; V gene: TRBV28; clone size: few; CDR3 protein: CASSFAVGTSGIDEQFF; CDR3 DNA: TGTGCCAGCAGTTTCGCTGTGGGGACTAGCGGGATCGATGAGCAGTTCTTC
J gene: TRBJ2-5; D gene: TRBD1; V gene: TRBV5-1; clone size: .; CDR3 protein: CASSFSGTATEAQYF; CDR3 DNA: TGCGCCAGCAGCTTCTCCGGGACAGCCACCGAGGCCCAGTACTTC
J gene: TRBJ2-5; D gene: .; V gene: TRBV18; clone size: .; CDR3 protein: CASSPRIGSQETQYF; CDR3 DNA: TGTGCCAGCTCACCTCGAATCGGGTCCCAAGAGACCCAGTACTTC
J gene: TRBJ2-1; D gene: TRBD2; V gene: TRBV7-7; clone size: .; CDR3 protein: CASSAGTSGYNEQFF; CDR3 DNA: TGTGCTAGCAGCGCCGGGACTAGCGGGTACAATGAGCAGTTCTTC
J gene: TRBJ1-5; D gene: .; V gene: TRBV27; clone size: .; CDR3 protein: CASSQSIPAVSNQPQHF; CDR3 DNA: TGTGCCAGCAGCCAGTCAATTCCGGCGGTGAGCAATCAGCCCCAGCATTTT
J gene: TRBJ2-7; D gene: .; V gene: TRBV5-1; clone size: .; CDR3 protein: CASSLMLADYEQYF; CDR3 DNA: TGCGCCAGCAGCTTGATGCTTGCTGATTACGAGCAGTACTTC
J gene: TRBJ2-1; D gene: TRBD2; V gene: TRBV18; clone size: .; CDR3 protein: CASSTSGSSYNEQFF; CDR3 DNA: TGTGCCAGCTCAACTAGCGGGAGTTCCTACAATGAGCAGTTCTTC
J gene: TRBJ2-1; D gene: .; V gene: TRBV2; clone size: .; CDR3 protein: CASSEEGGNEQFF; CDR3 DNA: TGTGCCAGCAGTGAGGAAGGGGGCAATGAGCAGTTCTTC
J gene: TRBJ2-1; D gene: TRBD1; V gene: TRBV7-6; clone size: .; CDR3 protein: CASSPGTGYYNEQFF; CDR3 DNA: TGTGCCAGCAGCCCCGGGACAGGATACTACAATGAGCAGTTCTTC
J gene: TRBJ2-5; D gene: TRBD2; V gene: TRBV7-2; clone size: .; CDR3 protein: CASTPSGRMETQYF; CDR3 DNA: TGTGCCAGCACCCCTAGCGGGAGGATGGAGACCCAGTACTTC
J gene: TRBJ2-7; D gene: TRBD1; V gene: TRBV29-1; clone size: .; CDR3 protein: CRVDRALSVDEQHF; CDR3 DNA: TGCAGAGTTGACAGGGCTTTGAGCGTGGACGAGCAGCACTTC
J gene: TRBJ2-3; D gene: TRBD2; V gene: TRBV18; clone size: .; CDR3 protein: CASSPLLAGGIDTQYF; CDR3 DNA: TGTGCCAGCTCACCACTCCTAGCGGGAGGGATAGATACGCAGTATTTT
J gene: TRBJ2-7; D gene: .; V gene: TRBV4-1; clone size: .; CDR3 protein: CASSQDPVSIYEQYF; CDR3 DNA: TGCGCCAGCAGCCAAGACCCCGTGTCAATTTACGAGCAGTACTTC
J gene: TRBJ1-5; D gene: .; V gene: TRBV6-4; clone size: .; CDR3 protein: CARKRRLGDNQPQHF; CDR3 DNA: TGTGCCAGAAAACGACGGCTAGGGGACAATCAGCCCCAGCATTTT
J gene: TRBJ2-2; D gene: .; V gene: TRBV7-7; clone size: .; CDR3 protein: CASSARGRGNTGELFF; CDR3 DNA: TGTGCCAGCAGCGCCCGAGGCAGGGGGAACACCGGGGAGCTGTTTTTT
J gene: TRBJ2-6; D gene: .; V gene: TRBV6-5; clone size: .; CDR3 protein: CASRRTVAGANVLTF; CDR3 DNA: TGTGCCAGCAGAAGGACTGTGGCTGGGGCCAACGTCCTGACTTTC
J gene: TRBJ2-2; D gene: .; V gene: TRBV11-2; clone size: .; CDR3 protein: CASSGLLNTGELFF; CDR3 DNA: TGTGCCAGCTCAGGACTGCTGAACACCGGGGAGCTGTTTTTT
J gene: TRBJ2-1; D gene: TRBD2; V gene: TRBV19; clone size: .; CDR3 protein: CASTPRRASGHNEQFF; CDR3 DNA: TGTGCCAGTACCCCGAGGAGGGCTAGCGGACACAATGAGCAGTTCTTC
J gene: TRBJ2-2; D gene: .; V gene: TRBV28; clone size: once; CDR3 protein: CASSPGTGVTGELFF; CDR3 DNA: TGTGCCAGCAGTCCTGGGACGGGGGTAACCGGGGAGCTGTTTTTT
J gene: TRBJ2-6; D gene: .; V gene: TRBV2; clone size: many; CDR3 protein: CASSNRGLNPSSGANVLTF; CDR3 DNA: TGTGCCAGCAGTAACAGGGGACTCAACCCGAGCTCTGGGGCCAACGTCCTGACTTTC
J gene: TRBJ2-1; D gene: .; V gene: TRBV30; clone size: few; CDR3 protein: CASERVSSYNEQFF; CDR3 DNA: TGTGCCTCGGAACGGGTGAGCTCCTACAATGAGCAGTTCTTC
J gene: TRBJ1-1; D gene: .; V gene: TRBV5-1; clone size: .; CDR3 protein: CASSLHHGYTEAFF; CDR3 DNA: TGCGCCAGCAGCTTGCATCACGGATACACTGAAGCTTTCTTT
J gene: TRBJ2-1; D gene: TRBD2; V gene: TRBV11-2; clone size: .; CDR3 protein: CASSRTSGIWNEQFF; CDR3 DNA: TGTGCCAGCAGCCGGACTAGCGGGATCTGGAATGAGCAGTTCTTC
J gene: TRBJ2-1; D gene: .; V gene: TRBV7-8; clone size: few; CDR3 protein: CASSLGNEQFF; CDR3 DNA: TGTGCCAGCAGCTTAGGTAATGAGCAGTTCTTC
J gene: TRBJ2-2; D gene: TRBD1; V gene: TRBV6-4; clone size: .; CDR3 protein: CASSGQGTGELFF; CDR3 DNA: TGTGCCAGCAGCGGACAGGGAACCGGGGAGCTGTTTTTT
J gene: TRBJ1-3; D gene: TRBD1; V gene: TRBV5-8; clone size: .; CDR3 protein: CASSPGQGGTGNTIYF; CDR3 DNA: TGTGCCAGCAGCCCCGGACAGGGAGGGACTGGAAACACCATATATTTT
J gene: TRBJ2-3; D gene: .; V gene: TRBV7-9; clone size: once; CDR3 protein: CASSLANTADTQYF; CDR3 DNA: TGTGCCAGCAGCTTAGCTAACACTGCAGATACGCAGTATTTT
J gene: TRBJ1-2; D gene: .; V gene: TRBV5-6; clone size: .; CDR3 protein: CASSLVPTDYGYTF; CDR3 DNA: TGTGCCAGCAGCTTGGTTCCGACAGATTATGGCTACACCTTC
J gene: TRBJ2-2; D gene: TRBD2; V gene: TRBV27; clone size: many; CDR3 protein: CAPPTGGIGELFF; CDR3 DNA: TGTGCCCCTCCTACGGGGGGAATCGGGGAGCTGTTTTTT
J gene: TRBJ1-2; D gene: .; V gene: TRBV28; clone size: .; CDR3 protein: CASSQNSYGYTF; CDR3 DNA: TGTGCCAGCAGTCAGAACTCGTATGGCTACACCTTC
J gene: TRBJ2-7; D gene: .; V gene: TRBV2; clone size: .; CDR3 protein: CASRDKGRDYEQYF; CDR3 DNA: TGTGCCAGCAGAGACAAGGGCAGGGACTACGAGCAGTACTTC
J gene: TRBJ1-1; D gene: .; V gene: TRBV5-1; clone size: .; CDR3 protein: CASSLVDLNTEAFF; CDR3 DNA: TGCGCCAGCAGCTTGGTTGATCTGAACACTGAAGCTTTCTTT
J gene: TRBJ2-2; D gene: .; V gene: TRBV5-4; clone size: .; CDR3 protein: CASSLGVVLTGELFF; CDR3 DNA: TGTGCCAGCAGCTTGGGGGTCGTCCTGACCGGGGAGCTGTTTTTT
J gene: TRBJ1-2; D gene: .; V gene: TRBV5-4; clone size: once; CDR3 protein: CASSLATMGEYGYTF; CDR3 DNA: TGTGCCAGCAGCTTGGCAACGATGGGTGAATATGGCTACACCTTC
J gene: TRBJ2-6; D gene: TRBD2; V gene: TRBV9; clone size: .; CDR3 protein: CASSVERGTGANVLTF; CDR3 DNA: TGTGCCAGCAGCGTGGAGCGGGGAACTGGGGCCAACGTCCTGACTTTC
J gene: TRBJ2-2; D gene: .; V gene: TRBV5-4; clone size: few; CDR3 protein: CASSPSSASNTGELFF; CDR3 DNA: TGTGCCAGCAGCCCAAGTTCAGCGTCGAACACCGGGGAGCTGTTTTTT
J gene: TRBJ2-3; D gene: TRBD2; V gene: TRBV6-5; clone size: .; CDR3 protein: CASSYPAGGPTDTQYF; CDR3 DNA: TGTGCCAGCAGTTATCCAGCGGGAGGCCCCACCGATACGCAGTATTTT
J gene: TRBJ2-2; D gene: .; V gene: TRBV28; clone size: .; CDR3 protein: CASSRDLNTGELFF; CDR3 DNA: TGTGCCAGCAGCCGGGACCTTAACACCGGGGAGCTGTTTTTT